The clone carrying this TCR beta chain was picked up many times. This sample was taken from a study of shared clonotypes between healthy human individuals. Each subset's genomic DNA was split evenly across several immunoSEQ plates. Assay used: immunoSEQ multiplex PCR; TCRdb lists only in-frame clones, some missing. The sample holds about 660,000 clones, 74% seen once. The specimen was memory CD4+ T cells sorted from blood. Subset: CD45RA-negative fraction. The source of this sequence is a woman younger than 45 in good health.

The CDR3 region has the DNA TGTGCCAGCGGATCAGCGGGAGGGCCGGTAGAGACCCAGTACTTC. It specifies CASGSAGGPVETQYF. This rearrangement joins TRBV5-6 to TRBJ2-5, with 10 bases aligning to TRBD2. With V trimmed by 7 bases and J by 4 bases, 10 bases remained unmatched. The CDR3 has 15 residues. Germline assignment: CDR1 SGHDT and CDR2 YYEEEE.